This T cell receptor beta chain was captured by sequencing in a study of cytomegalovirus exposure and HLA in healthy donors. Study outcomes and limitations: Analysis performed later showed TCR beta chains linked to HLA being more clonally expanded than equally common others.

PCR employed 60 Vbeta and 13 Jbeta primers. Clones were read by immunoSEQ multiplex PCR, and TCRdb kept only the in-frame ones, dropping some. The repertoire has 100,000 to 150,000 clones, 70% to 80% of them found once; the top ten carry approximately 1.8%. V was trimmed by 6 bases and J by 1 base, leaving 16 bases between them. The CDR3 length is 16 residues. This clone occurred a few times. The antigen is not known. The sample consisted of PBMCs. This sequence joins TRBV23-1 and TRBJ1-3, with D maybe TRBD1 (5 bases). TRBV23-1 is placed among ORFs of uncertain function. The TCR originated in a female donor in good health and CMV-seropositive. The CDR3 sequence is CASSAETDSSGNTIYF. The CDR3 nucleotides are TGCGCCAGCAGCGCCGAGACAGACTCTTCTGGAAACACCATATATTTT.